These 10 T cell receptor beta chains share one sample of origin, sequenced in a study of shared T cell receptors in the human thymus. Data came from immunoSEQ multiplex PCR; TCRdb stores just in-frame clones and leaves some out. The data contain hundreds of thousands of clones, over 75% of them seen just once; the ten biggest clones take up 0.008% to 0.011%. Another study also made use of these data, one on human thymus T cells.

Sequencing was carried out using thymocytes. These receptors were collected from a boy in the first two years of life with a congenital heart defect.

This chain connects TRBV7-6 to TRBJ1-4; 9 bases are a match to TRBD1. The CDR3 totals 16 residues. The J segment lost 2 bases and the V segment lost 5 bases, leaving 6 bases of the junction unmatched. Germline V lookup: CDR1 SGHVS, CDR2 FNYEAQ. The CDR3 DNA is TGTGCCAGCAGCACTGACAGGGGGGAGACTAATGAAAAACTGTTTTTT. This gives the protein CASSTDRGETNEKLFF.

The rearrangement uses TRBV7-7 and TRBJ2-1; TRBD2 aligns across 7 bases. Germline CDR1 is SSHAT and CDR2 is FNYEAQ (reference sequence). The CDR3 spans 15 residues. After removal of 5 bases from V and 4 bases from J, the junction contained 8 bases not matched to a gene. As DNA, the CDR3 is TGTGCCAGCAGCCGTGAGACTAGCTCTTACAATGAGCAGTTCTTC. Encoded protein: CASSRETSSYNEQFF.

This clone was recorded once. The gene calls are TRBV5-8 and TRBJ1-5; a weak D match, TRBD1 (6 bases). The CDR3 sequence is 15 residues long. Germline CDR1 reads SGHTS; CDR2 reads YDEGEE. Trimming stripped 4 bases from V and 0 bases from J, with 11 bases between. CDR3 loop: CASSRTVYSNQPQHF. The CDR3 DNA sequence: TGTGCCAGCAGCCGGACAGTTTATAGCAATCAGCCCCAGCATTTT. The whole variable domain, filled in from reference TRBV5-8 and TRBJ1-5, reads EAGVTQSPTHLIKTRGQQATLRCSPISGHTSVYWYQQALGLGLQFLLWYDEGEERNRGNFPPRFSGRQFPNYSSELNVNALELEDSALYLCASSRTVYSNQPQHFGDGTRLSIL.

This sequence joins TRBV4-3 and TRBJ1-1, with D perhaps matching TRBD1 (5 bases). V lost 4 bases, J lost 3 bases, and 12 bases lay in between. Germline-derived CDR1 and CDR2 are LGHNA and YSLEER. The CDR3 sequence is 14 residues long. The CDR3 loop is CASSRQGSHTEAFF. CDR3 DNA sequence: TGCGCCAGCAGCCGGCAGGGCTCCCACACTGAAGCTTTCTTT.

This chain uses TRBV5-1 with TRBJ2-1, with 8 bases aligning to TRBD2. CDR1 SGHRS and CDR2 YFSETQ come from the germline V gene. V was clipped by 0 bases and J by 0 bases; unmatched bases: 2. The CDR3 is 16 amino acids. CDR3 region: CASSLDSGTSYNEQFF. In DNA form, the CDR3 reads TGCGCCAGCAGCTTGGATAGCGGGACCTCCTACAATGAGCAGTTCTTC. Using reference TRBV5-1 and TRBJ2-1 for the parts outside the CDR3, the full variable domain is KAGVTQTPRYLIKTRGQQVTLSCSPISGHRSVSWYQQTPGQGLQFLFEYFSETQRNKGNFPGRFSGRQFSNSRSEMNVSTLELGDSALYLCASSLDSGTSYNEQFFGPGTRLTVL.

The table lists this clone with a few counts. The V and J genes are TRBV19 and TRBJ1-4, with TRBD1 identical over 7 bases. From germline, CDR1 is LNHDA and CDR2 SQIVND (reference sequence). There are 15 residues in the CDR3. The ends lost 5 bases at V and 5 bases at J; junction bases unmatched: 8. CDR3 loop: CASSPPGGGNEKLFF. The DNA of the CDR3 is TGTGCCAGTAGTCCCCCAGGGGGAGGAAATGAAAAACTGTTTTTT.

The chain employs TRBV28 and TRBJ2-7; 10 nucleotides agree with TRBD2. V dropped 0 bases and J dropped 7; count of bases not matched to a gene: 15. The length of the CDR3 is 18 residues. Germline CDR1 and CDR2: MDHEN and SYDVKM. The DNA for the CDR3 is TGTGCCAGCAGTTTATGCTTAGGGGATCAGCGGGAGGGGGGAGAGCAGTACTTC. This encodes CASSLCLGDQREGGEQYF. Full variable domain (rest looked up from reference TRBV28 and TRBJ2-7): DVKVTQSSRYLVKRTGEKVFLECVQDMDHENMFWYRQDPGLGLRLIYFSYDVKMKEKGDIPEGYSVSREKKERFSLILESASTNQTSMYLCASSLCLGDQREGGEQYFGPGTRLTVT.

The chain is built from TRBV27 and TRBJ1-1, with TRBD1 matching over 7 bases. Per germline, CDR1 MNHEY and CDR2 SMNVEV (reference sequence). Germline trimming cut 5 bases from V and 6 bases from J; bases unmatched to any gene: 9. CDR3 length: 14 residues. The CDR3 region has the DNA TGTGCCAGCAGTCCTCAGCCAGGGGGAGCTGAAGCTTTCTTT. It specifies CASSPQPGGAEAFF.

Of note for this clone: This sample includes further DNA sequences coding for the same CDR3. The chain uses TRBV6-1 and TRBJ2-7, with 13 bases identical to TRBD2. V shed 10 bases, J shed 1 base, and the junction held 4 bases outside the gene matches. Germline V gene lookup returns CDR1 MNHNS and CDR2 SASEGT. This CDR3 region has 14 residues. CDR3 sequence reads: CATTGLAGSYEQYF. CDR3 coding DNA: TGTGCCACCACGGGACTAGCGGGATCCTACGAGCAGTACTTC.

The V gene is TRBV4-3, the J gene TRBJ1-4; tentative D call: TRBD1 (5 bases). Germline CDR1 reads LGHNA; CDR2 reads YSLEER. Trimming removed 4 bases from V and 0 bases from J, with 12 bases in between. The CDR3 sequence is 16 residues long. DNA of the CDR3: TGCGCCAGCAGCCCCACGGGGGGTGCAACTAATGAAAAACTGTTTTTT. Translated: CASSPTGGATNEKLFF.